This TCR gamma chain was found in a study of Vδ1+ human thymocytes. The sorted cells were CD3+ Vdelta1+ Vdelta2- thymocytes from alphabeta-depleted thymus. This clone occurred a few times. Its antigen is undetermined. Germline CDR1 reads EGSTGY; CDR2 reads YDSYTSSV. The CDR3 is made up of 14 amino acids. Unmatched junction bases numbered 9, after V lost 6 bases and J lost 5 bases. General observations from the study: Thymic TRG and TRD repertoires appeared highly polyclonal, with Gaussian CDR3 length distributions.

Sequences come from RNA converted to cDNA by reverse transcription. Multiplex PCR used pooled V-gene forward primers and a constant-region reverse primer to amplify CDR3s. TCRdb fed the multiplex PCR reads to CATT. The sample shows some 37,000 gamma-chain clones, over 20% of them seen only once. The receptor was derived from a girl under three years old who had congenital heart surgery. The sequencing sample was made of Vdelta1+ gamma-delta thymocytes from the thymus. Subset reported: FACS-sorted CD3+ TCRalphabeta- TCRVdelta1+ TCRVdelta2- thymocytes. This chain connects TRGV4 to TRGJP2. In nucleotides, the CDR3 is TGTGCCACCTGGTACCTCAGCAGTGATTGGATCAAGACGTTT. Translation: CATWYLSSDWIKTF.